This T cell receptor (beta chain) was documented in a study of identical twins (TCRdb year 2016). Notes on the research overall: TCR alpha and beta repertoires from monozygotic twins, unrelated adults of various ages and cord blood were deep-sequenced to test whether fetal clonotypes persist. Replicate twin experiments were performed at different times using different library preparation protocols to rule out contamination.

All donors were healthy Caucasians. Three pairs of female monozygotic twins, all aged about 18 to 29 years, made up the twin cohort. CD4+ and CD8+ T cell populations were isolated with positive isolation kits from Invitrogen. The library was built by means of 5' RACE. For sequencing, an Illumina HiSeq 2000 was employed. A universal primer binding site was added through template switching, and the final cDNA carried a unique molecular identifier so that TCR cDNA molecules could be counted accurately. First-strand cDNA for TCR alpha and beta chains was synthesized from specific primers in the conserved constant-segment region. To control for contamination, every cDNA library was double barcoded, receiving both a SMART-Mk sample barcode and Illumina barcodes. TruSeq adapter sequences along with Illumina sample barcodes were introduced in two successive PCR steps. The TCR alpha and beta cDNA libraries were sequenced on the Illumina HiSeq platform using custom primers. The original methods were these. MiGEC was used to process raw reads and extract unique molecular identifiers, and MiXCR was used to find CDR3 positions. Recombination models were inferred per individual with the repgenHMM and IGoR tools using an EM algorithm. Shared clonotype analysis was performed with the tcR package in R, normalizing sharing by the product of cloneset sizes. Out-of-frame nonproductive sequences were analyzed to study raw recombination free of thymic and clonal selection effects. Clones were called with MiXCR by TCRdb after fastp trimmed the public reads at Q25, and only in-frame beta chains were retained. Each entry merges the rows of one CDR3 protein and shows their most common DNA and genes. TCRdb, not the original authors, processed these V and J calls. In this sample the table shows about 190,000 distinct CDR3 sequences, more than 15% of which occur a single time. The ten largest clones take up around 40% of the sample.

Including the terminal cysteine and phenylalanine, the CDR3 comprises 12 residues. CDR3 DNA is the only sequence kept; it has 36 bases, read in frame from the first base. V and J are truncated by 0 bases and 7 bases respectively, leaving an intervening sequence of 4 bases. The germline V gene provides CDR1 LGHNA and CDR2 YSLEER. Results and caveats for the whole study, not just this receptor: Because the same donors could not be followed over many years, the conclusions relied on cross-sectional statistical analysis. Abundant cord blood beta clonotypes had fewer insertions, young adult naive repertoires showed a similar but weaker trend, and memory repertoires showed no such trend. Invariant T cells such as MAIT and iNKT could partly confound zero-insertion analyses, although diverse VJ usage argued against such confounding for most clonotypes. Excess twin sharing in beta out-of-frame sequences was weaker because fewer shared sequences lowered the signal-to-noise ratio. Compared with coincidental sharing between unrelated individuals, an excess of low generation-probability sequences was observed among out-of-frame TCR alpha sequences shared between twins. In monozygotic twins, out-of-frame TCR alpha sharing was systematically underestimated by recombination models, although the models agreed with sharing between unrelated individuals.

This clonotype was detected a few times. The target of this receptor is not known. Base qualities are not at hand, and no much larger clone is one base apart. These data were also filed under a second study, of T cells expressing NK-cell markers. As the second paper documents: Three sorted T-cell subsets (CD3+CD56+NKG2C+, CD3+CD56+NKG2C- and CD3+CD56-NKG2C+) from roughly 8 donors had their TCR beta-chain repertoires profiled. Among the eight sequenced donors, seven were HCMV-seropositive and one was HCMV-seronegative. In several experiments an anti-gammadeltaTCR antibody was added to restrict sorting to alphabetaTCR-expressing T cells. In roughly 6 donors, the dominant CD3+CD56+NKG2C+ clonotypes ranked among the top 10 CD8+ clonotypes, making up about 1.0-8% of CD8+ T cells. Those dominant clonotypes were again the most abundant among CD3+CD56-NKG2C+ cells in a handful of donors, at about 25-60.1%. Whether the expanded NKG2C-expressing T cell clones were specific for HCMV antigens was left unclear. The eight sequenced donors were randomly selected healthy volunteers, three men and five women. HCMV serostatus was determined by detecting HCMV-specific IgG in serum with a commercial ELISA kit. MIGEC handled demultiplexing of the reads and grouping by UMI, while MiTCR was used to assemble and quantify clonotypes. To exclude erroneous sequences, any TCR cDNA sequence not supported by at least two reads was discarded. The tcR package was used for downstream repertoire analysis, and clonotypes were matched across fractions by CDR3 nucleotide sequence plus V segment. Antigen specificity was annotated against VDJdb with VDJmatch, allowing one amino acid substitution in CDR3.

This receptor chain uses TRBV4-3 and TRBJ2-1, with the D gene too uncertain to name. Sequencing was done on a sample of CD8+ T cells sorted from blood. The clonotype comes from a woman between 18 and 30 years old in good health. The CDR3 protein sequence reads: CASSQEWNEQFF. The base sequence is TGCGCCAGCAGCCAAGAATGGAATGAGCAGTTCTTC.